The present T cell receptor beta chain was sequenced within a study of blood T cell repertoires in COVID-19. Germline CDR1 reads GTSNPN; CDR2 reads SVGIG (reference sequence). CDR3 length: 15 amino acids. Losses at the gene ends were 3 bases for V and 4 bases for J; bases not matched to a gene: 11. A Seattle source enrolled patients during active infection and followed them longitudinally. Sequenced by immunoSEQ multiplex PCR; TCRdb stores in-frame clones only, minus some. The sample includes about 220,000 clones, 75% to 90% seen only once; the top ten take around 8%. The chain combines TRBV30 with TRBJ2-7; the match to TRBD1 covers 8 bases. The source material was peripheral blood. The TCR was taken from a woman older than 75 with COVID-19, enrolled during active disease. The CDR3 reads CAWRGAGTGEYEQYF. As DNA, the CDR3 is TGTGCCTGGAGGGGGGCAGGGACAGGAGAATACGAGCAGTACTTC. The variable domain in full, with the rest retrieved from reference TRBV30 and TRBJ2-7, is SQTIHQWPATLVQPVGSPLSLECTVEGTSNPNLYWYRQAAGRGLQLLFYSVGIGQISSEVPQNLSASRPQDRQFILSSKKLLLSDSGFYLCAWRGAGTGEYEQYFGPGTRLTVT.